The rows below give T cell receptor beta chains drawn from one sample of a study of T cell repertoires in cytomegalovirus infection. Their specific antigens are unknown. Using its own MiXCR run on the reads, TCRdb lists one record per CDR3 protein. The table records under 450,000 distinct CDR3 sequences, 34% of them present only once. The sequenced sample was cultured PBMCs, obtained from culture after CMV antigen stimulation. The receptors were sampled from a human donor in good health (CMV status not recorded). Some clones in this sample may be carry-over from other donors' samples. The CDR3 runs from the conserved cysteine through the conserved F or W. A D gene is named only where the DNA matches it firmly. The size field is filled for only some rows; it gives once, few, many or a size class.

-,TRBV7-4,TRBJ1-1,-,CASRPKAPNTEAFF,TGTGCCAGCAGACCAAAAGCCCCGAACACTGAAGCTTTCTTT
-,TRBV7-9,TRBJ2-6,TRBD2,CASSQTSGRLGSGANVLTF,TGTGCCAGCAGCCAGACTAGCGGGAGATTAGGTTCTGGGGCCAACGTCCTGACTTTC
-,TRBV28,TRBJ2-2,-,CASSLTGLKTGELFF,TGTGCCAGCAGTTTGACAGGTCTAAAAACCGGGGAGCTGTTTTTT
-,TRBV15,TRBJ2-2,-,CATSRDSSWRPDTGELFF,TGTGCCACCAGCAGAGATTCGTCGTGGAGGCCGGACACCGGGGAGCTGTTTTTT
-,TRBV6-6,TRBJ2-1,TRBD2,CASRAGGAGGAEQFF,TGTGCCAGCAGGGCAGGCGGAGCGGGAGGGGCTGAGCAGTTCTTC
few,TRBV7-9,TRBJ2-7,-,CASEADYEQYF,TGTGCCAGCGAGGCAGACTACGAGCAGTACTTC
-,TRBV12-3/TRBV12-4,TRBJ2-1,TRBD2,CASRFGTDGGGSEQFF,TGTGCCAGCAGATTCGGGACCGACGGGGGGGGGAGTGAGCAGTTCTTC
-,TRBV20-1,TRBJ2-3,-,CSAPDPLVPDTQYF,TGCAGTGCTCCGGACCCCCTTGTCCCAGATACGCAGTATTTT
-,TRBV12-3/TRBV12-4,TRBJ2-1,TRBD1,CASSPLQGFPYNEQFF,TGTGCCAGCAGCCCGCTACAGGGGTTCCCCTACAATGAGCAGTTCTTC
-,TRBV18,TRBJ2-1,TRBD1,CASSSQGQGIDEQFF,TGTGCCAGCTCATCTCAGGGACAGGGTATCGATGAGCAGTTCTTC
-,TRBV18,TRBJ1-6,-,CASSPQEVFYNSPLHF,TGTGCCAGCTCACCCCAGGAGGTCTTTTATAATTCACCCCTCCACTTT
few,TRBV7-2,TRBJ2-2,-,CASSLTGALGVNTGELFF,TGTGCCAGCAGCTTAACCGGGGCCCTTGGAGTGAACACCGGGGAGCTGTTTTTT
few,TRBV10-3,TRBJ1-1,-,CAISEQPGNSYNTEAFF,TGTGCCATCAGTGAGCAGCCAGGGAACAGCTATAACACTGAAGCTTTCTTT
few,TRBV6-2/TRBV6-3,TRBJ1-5,TRBD1,CASSPGTVLQPQHF,TGTGCCAGCAGCCCCGGGACAGTTTTACAGCCCCAGCATTTT
-,TRBV7-8,TRBJ2-5,-,CASSLRLSETQYF,TGTGCCAGCAGCTTACGGCTGTCCGAGACCCAGTACTTC
-,TRBV7-8,TRBJ1-1,-,CASTFPEVNSPGEAFF,TGTGCCAGCACCTTCCCCGAGGTTAACTCTCCAGGTGAAGCTTTCTTT
few,TRBV2,TRBJ1-2,-,CASRQSTGNYGYTF,TGTGCCAGCAGACAATCGACGGGAAACTATGGCTACACCTTC
-,TRBV18,TRBJ1-3,-,CASSPGGNSGNTIYF,TGTGCCAGCTCACCGGGGGGCAACTCTGGAAACACCATATATTTT
-,TRBV6-2/TRBV6-3,TRBJ2-2,TRBD2,CASSLTGLAGVGTGELFF,TGTGCCAGCAGTCTAACGGGACTAGCGGGAGTGGGGACCGGGGAGCTGTTTTTT
-,TRBV6-5,TRBJ2-5,-,CASSYLPSLETQYF,TGTGCCAGCAGTTATCTTCCTAGCCTGGAGACCCAGTACTTC